This T cell receptor (beta chain) was retrieved from a study of blood T cell repertoires in COVID-19. Study overall: COVID-19 samples from acute and convalescent phases originated in the United States, Italy and Spain. Sample material is recorded as cDNA or gDNA derived from T cells, B-cell-depleted T cells, or PBMCs.

Per the study methods: Amplification of reference gene primers provided the estimated nucleated cell counts. The table came from immunoSEQ multiplex PCR; TCRdb's copy has only in-frame clones and leaves some out. The V and J calls and clone size were taken over from that table, and D and trimming were inferred from the DNA. The table lists hundreds of thousands of clones, roughly 83% of them singletons. The V gene end was trimmed by 6 bases and the J gene end by 9 bases; junction bases not matched to a gene: 6. The CDR3 runs to 15 residues. The germline gives CDR1 SGHNT, CDR2 YYREEE (reference sequence).

The sample consisted of peripheral blood. The chain is built from TRBV5-4 and TRBJ2-1; 16 nucleotides align to TRBD2. The receptor was isolated from a woman in her 70s with active or convalescent COVID-19. In DNA, the CDR3 is TGTGCCAGCATGGGACTAGCGGGAGGGGTAAGTGAGCAGTTCTTC. Residues: CASMGLAGGVSEQFF. The full variable domain, with the rest looked up from reference TRBV5-4 and TRBJ2-1, is ETGVTQSPTHLIKTRGQQVTLRCSSQSGHNTVSWYQQALGQGPQFIFQYYREEENGRGNFPPRFSGLQFPNYSSELNVNALELDDSALYLCASMGLAGGVSEQFFGPGTRLTVL.